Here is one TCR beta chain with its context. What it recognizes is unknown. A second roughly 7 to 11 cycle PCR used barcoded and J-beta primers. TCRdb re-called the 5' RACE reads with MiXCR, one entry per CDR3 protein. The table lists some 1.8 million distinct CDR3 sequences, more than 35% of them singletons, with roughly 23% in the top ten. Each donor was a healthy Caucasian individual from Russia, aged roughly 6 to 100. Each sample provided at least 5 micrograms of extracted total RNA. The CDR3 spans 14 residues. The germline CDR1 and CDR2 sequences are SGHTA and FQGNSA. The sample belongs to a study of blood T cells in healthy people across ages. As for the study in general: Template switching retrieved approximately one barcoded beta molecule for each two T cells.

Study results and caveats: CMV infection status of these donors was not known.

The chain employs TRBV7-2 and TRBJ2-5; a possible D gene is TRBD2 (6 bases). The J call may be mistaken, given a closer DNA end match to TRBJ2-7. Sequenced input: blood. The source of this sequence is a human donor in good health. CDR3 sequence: CASSLDGGRSEQYF. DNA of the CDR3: TGTGCCAGCAGCTTAGACGGAGGGAGGAGCGAGCAGTACTTC.